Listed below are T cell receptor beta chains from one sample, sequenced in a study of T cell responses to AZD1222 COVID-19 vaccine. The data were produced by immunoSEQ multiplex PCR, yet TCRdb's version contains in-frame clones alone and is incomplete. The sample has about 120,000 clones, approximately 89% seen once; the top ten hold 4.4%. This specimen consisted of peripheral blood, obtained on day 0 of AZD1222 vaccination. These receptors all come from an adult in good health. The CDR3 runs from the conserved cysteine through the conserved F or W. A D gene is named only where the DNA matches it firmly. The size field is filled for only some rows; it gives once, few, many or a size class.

CDR3: CASSLGSRHEKLFF
DNA: TGTGCCAGCAGCTTGGGGTCTCGGCATGAAAAACTGTTTTTT
size: .
J: TRBJ1-4
V: TRBV7-8
D: .

CDR3: CASSLQGAYEQYF
DNA: TGTGCCAGCAGCTTACAGGGGGCGTACGAGCAGTACTTC
size: .
J: TRBJ2-7
V: TRBV6-2/TRBV6-3
D: TRBD1

CDR3: CASSGTSISEQYF
DNA: TGTGCCAGCAGTGGGACTAGTATCTCCGAGCAGTACTTC
size: .
J: TRBJ2-7
V: TRBV6-2/TRBV6-3
D: TRBD2

CDR3: CASSSGLAGTDTQYF
DNA: TGTGCCAGCAGCTCGGGACTAGCGGGCACAGATACGCAGTATTTT
size: .
J: TRBJ2-3
V: TRBV5-6
D: TRBD2

CDR3: CAWSLAYSNQPQHF
DNA: TGTGCCTGGAGTTTGGCTTATAGCAATCAGCCCCAGCATTTT
size: .
J: TRBJ1-5
V: TRBV30
D: .

CDR3: CASSQQKETQYF
DNA: TGTGCCAGCAGCCAACAAAAAGAGACCCAGTACTTC
size: .
J: TRBJ2-5
V: TRBV7-2
D: .

CDR3: CASSLQLAGGRNEQFF
DNA: TGTGCCAGTAGTCTGCAACTAGCGGGAGGTCGTAATGAGCAGTTCTTC
size: .
J: TRBJ2-1
V: TRBV19
D: TRBD2

CDR3: CASSFGGLDQPQHF
DNA: TGCGCCAGCAGCTTCGGGGGGCTCGATCAGCCCCAGCATTTT
size: few
J: TRBJ1-5
V: TRBV5-1
D: .

CDR3: CASSLGWTSTDTQYF
DNA: TGTGCCAGCAGCTTAGGTTGGACTAGCACAGATACGCAGTATTTT
size: .
J: TRBJ2-3
V: TRBV7-6
D: .

CDR3: CSVAGNLNQPQHF
DNA: TGCAGCGTTGCGGGGAACCTCAATCAGCCCCAGCATTTT
size: .
J: TRBJ1-5
V: TRBV29-1
D: .

CDR3: CASSSYSEKLFF
DNA: TGTGCCAGCAGTTCTTACTCTGAAAAACTGTTTTTT
size: .
J: TRBJ1-4
V: TRBV12-3/TRBV12-4
D: .

CDR3: CASSLMTGLSYNEQFF
DNA: TGTGCCAGCAGCTTAATGACTGGATTATCCTACAATGAGCAGTTCTTC
size: .
J: TRBJ2-1
V: TRBV7-7
D: .

CDR3: CASSIEGGRGYGYTF
DNA: TGTGCCAGTAGTATAGAAGGGGGGCGCGGCTATGGCTACACCTTC
size: .
J: TRBJ1-2
V: TRBV19
D: .

CDR3: CASSSTGNTEAFF
DNA: TGTGCCAGCAGTTCGACAGGGAACACTGAAGCTTTCTTT
size: .
J: TRBJ1-1
V: TRBV27
D: .

CDR3: CASSLEGVGYNEQFF
DNA: TGCGCCAGCAGCTTGGAGGGGGTCGGATACAATGAGCAGTTCTTC
size: .
J: TRBJ2-1
V: TRBV5-1
D: .

CDR3: CASSRGPGNEQYF
DNA: TGCGCCAGCAGCCGGGGGCCAGGGAACGAGCAGTACTTC
size: .
J: TRBJ2-7
V: TRBV4-1
D: .

CDR3: CASSYKRDEQYF
DNA: TGTGCCAGCAGTTACAAGAGGGACGAGCAGTACTTC
size: .
J: TRBJ2-7
V: TRBV6-2/TRBV6-3
D: .

CDR3: CAWSSVYGTIYF
DNA: TGTGCCTGGAGTTCCGTGTACGGCACCATATATTTT
size: .
J: TRBJ1-3
V: TRBV30
D: .

CDR3: CSAILAGGKTQYF
DNA: TGCAGCGCTATACTAGCGGGGGGGAAGACCCAGTACTTC
size: once
J: TRBJ2-5
V: TRBV29-1
D: TRBD2

CDR3: CASSLTERGTGELFF
DNA: TGCGCCAGCAGCTTAACAGAGCGAGGGACCGGGGAGCTGTTTTTT
size: .
J: TRBJ2-2
V: TRBV5-1
D: .

CDR3: CASSQTATSGANVLTF
DNA: TGCGCCAGCAGCCAGACGGCTACTTCTGGGGCCAACGTCCTGACTTTC
size: .
J: TRBJ2-6
V: TRBV5-1
D: .

CDR3: CASSEYGQTNEKLFF
DNA: TGTGCCAGCAGTGAATATGGACAGACTAATGAAAAACTGTTTTTT
size: .
J: TRBJ1-4
V: TRBV6-1
D: .

CDR3: CASRRDIYYEQYF
DNA: TGCGCCAGCCGCCGGGACATCTACTACGAGCAGTACTTC
size: .
J: TRBJ2-7
V: TRBV4-1
D: .

CDR3: CASRKGDSPFYGYTF
DNA: TGTGCCAGCAGAAAGGGGGACAGCCCCTTCTATGGCTACACCTTC
size: .
J: TRBJ1-2
V: TRBV6-5
D: TRBD1

CDR3: CASSHEGPGQGGETQYF
DNA: TGTGCCAGCAGCCACGAGGGACCGGGACAGGGGGGAGAGACCCAGTACTTC
size: few
J: TRBJ2-5
V: TRBV4-2
D: TRBD1

CDR3: CASSPQEGWTEAFF
DNA: TGTGCCAGCAGTCCCCAGGAGGGGTGGACTGAAGCTTTCTTT
size: .
J: TRBJ1-1
V: TRBV27
D: .

CDR3: CSVEGWGPGNTIYF
DNA: TGCAGCGTTGAAGGTTGGGGTCCGGGAAACACCATATATTTT
size: .
J: TRBJ1-3
V: TRBV29-1
D: .

CDR3: CASSLQGVYGYTF
DNA: TGTGCCAGCAGCCTACAGGGGGTATATGGCTACACCTTC
size: .
J: TRBJ1-2
V: TRBV12-3/TRBV12-4
D: TRBD1

CDR3: CASSSGHNSPLHF
DNA: TGTGCCAGCAGTTCCGGACATAATTCACCCCTCCACTTT
size: .
J: TRBJ1-6
V: TRBV27
D: .

CDR3: CASSLYRVGEQYF
DNA: TGCGCCAGCAGCTTGTACCGGGTTGGCGAGCAGTACTTC
size: .
J: TRBJ2-7
V: TRBV5-1
D: .

CDR3: CAISESSRFNTGELFF
DNA: TGTGCCATCAGTGAGTCGTCCCGGTTTAACACCGGGGAGCTGTTTTTT
size: .
J: TRBJ2-2
V: TRBV10-3
D: .

CDR3: CASRPGPNEKLFF
DNA: TGTGCCAGCAGACCGGGACCTAATGAAAAACTGTTTTTT
size: .
J: TRBJ1-4
V: TRBV28
D: .

CDR3: CASSSNRGRLGGNTIYF
DNA: TGTGCCAGCAGCTCAAATAGGGGGCGCCTTGGTGGAAACACCATATATTTT
size: .
J: TRBJ1-3
V: TRBV11-2
D: TRBD1

CDR3: CSVDLLAGARETQYF
DNA: TGCAGCGTTGACCTGCTAGCGGGAGCACGGGAGACCCAGTACTTC
size: .
J: TRBJ2-5
V: TRBV29-1
D: TRBD2

CDR3: CASSSTKGNEQFF
DNA: TGTGCCAGCAGCTCGACTAAGGGGAATGAGCAGTTCTTC
size: .
J: TRBJ2-1
V: TRBV7-2
D: .

CDR3: CASSLAQGSGYTF
DNA: TGTGCCAGCAGTTTGGCCCAGGGGAGCGGCTACACCTTC
size: .
J: TRBJ1-2
V: TRBV27
D: .

CDR3: CASSLGVSNQPQHF
DNA: TGTGCCAGCAGCTTAGGGGTGAGCAATCAGCCCCAGCATTTT
size: .
J: TRBJ1-5
V: TRBV11-2
D: .

CDR3: CAISGGGSNYGYTF
DNA: TGTGCCATCAGTGGGGGGGGATCGAACTATGGCTACACCTTC
size: .
J: TRBJ1-2
V: TRBV10-3
D: .

CDR3: CASSLVGATNEKLFF
DNA: TGTGCCAGCAGTTTAGTGGGGGCAACTAATGAAAAACTGTTTTTT
size: once
J: TRBJ1-4
V: TRBV28
D: .

CDR3: CAISESSWESPLHF
DNA: TGTGCCATCAGTGAGTCGAGTTGGGAATCACCCCTCCACTTT
size: once
J: TRBJ1-6
V: TRBV10-3
D: .

CDR3: CASTLRANSPLHF
DNA: TGTGCCAGCACCCTCAGGGCAAATTCACCCCTCCACTTT
size: .
J: TRBJ1-6
V: TRBV12-3/TRBV12-4
D: .

CDR3: CASSLPGTSGRALNEQFF
DNA: TGTGCCAGCTCCCTTCCCGGGACTAGCGGGAGGGCCCTCAATGAGCAGTTCTTC
size: .
J: TRBJ2-1
V: TRBV18
D: TRBD2

CDR3: CASTQGRTSTDTQYF
DNA: TGTGCCAGCACGCAGGGTCGCACTAGCACAGATACGCAGTATTTT
size: .
J: TRBJ2-3
V: TRBV2
D: .

CDR3: CASSLGGQGGFWTNEKLFF
DNA: TGTGCCAGCAGTTTAGGGGGACAGGGTGGTTTTTGGACTAATGAAAAACTGTTTTTT
size: .
J: TRBJ1-4
V: TRBV28
D: TRBD1

CDR3: CASSKVGASNTEAFF
DNA: TGTGCCAGCAGCAAAGTGGGGGCTTCGAACACTGAAGCTTTCTTT
size: .
J: TRBJ1-1
V: TRBV6-5
D: .

CDR3: CAWSSQGQETQYF
DNA: TGTGCCTGGAGTTCCCAGGGTCAAGAGACCCAGTACTTC
size: .
J: TRBJ2-5
V: TRBV30
D: .

CDR3: CASSPPAGGPETQYF
DNA: TGTGCCAGCAGCCCCCCAGCGGGGGGGCCCGAGACCCAGTACTTC
size: .
J: TRBJ2-5
V: TRBV13
D: TRBD2

CDR3: CASSLGPQGHPNGYTF
DNA: TGTGCCAGCAGCTTAGGTCCTCAGGGACACCCAAATGGCTACACCTTC
size: .
J: TRBJ1-2
V: TRBV7-9
D: .

CDR3: CASRPGQETTGELFF
DNA: TGTGCCAGCAGACCGGGTCAGGAGACGACCGGGGAGCTGTTTTTT
size: .
J: TRBJ2-2
V: TRBV6-5
D: .